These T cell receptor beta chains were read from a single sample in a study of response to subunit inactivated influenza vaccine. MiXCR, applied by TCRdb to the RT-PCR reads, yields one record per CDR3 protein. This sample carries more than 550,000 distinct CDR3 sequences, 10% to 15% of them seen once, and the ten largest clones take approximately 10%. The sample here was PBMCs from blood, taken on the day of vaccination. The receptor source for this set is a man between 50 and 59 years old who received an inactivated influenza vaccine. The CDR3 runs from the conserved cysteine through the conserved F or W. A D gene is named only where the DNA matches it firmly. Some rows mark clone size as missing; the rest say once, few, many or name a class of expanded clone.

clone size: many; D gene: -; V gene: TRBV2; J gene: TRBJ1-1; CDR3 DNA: TGTGCCAGCAGTGAAGTGAACACTGAAGCTTTCTTT; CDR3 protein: CASSEVNTEAFF
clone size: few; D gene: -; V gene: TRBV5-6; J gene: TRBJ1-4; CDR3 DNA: TGTGCCAGCAGCTTTGGGGAGTACGAAAAACTGTTTTTT; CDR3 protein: CASSFGEYEKLFF
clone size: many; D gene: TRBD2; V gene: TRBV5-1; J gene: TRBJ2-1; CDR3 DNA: TGCGCCAGCAGCTGGAGCGGGAGAGGGGACAATGAGCAGTTCTTC; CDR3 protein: CASSWSGRGDNEQFF
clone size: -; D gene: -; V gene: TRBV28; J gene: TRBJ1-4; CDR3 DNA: TGTGCCAGCAGTCTCCGTTGGGAAAAACTGTTTTTT; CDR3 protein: CASSLRWEKLFF
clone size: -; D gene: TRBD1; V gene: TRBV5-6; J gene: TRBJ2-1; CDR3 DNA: TGTGCCAGCACCCTGCTAATTCAGGGGGCTGACTACAATGAGCAGTTCTTC; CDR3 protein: CASTLLIQGADYNEQFF
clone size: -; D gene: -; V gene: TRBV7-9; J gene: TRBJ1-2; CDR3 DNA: TGTGCCAGCAGCTTGTACAACAGCATTAACTATGGCTACACCTTC; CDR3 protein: CASSLYNSINYGYTF
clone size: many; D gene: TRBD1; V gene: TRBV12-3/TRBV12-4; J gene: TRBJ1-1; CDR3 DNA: TGTGCCAGCAGTGCGACGACAGGGTATGGTCGCACTGAAGCTTTCTTT; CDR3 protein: CASSATTGYGRTEAFF
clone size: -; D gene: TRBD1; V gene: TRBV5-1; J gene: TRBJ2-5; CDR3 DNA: TGCGCCAGCAGCTCCCGGACAGGGGTGGAGACCCAGTACTTC; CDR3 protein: CASSSRTGVETQYF
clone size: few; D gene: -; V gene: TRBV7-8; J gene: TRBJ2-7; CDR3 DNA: TGTGCCAGCAGCTTAGAGAGGGGGGTCTACGAGCAGTACTTC; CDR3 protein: CASSLERGVYEQYF
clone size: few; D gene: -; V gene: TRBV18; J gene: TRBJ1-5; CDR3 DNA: TGTGCCAGCTCACTCGCCTCCATCAATCAGCCCCAGCATTTT; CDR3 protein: CASSLASINQPQHF
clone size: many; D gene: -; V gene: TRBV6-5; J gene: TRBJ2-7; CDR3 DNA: TGTGCCAGCAGTTACCAGCTTCGGGGCGAGCAGTACTTC; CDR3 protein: CASSYQLRGEQYF
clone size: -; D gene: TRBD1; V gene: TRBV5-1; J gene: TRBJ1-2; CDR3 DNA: TGCGCCAGCAGCATAAGACAGGGGACCGGCTACACCTTC; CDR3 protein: CASSIRQGTGYTF
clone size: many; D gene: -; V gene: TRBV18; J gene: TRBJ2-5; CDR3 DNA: TGTGCCAGCTCACCAGACTCAGGTGAAGAGACCCAGTACTTC; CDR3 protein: CASSPDSGEETQYF
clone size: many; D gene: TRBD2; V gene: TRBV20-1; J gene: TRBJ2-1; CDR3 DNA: TGCAGTGCTAGTATCACTAGCGGACACAATGAGCAGTTCTTC; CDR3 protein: CSASITSGHNEQFF
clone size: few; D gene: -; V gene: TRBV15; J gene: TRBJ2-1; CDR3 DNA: TGTGCCACCAGCAGAGATGGGGGTGCCCCCTACAATGAGCAGTTCTTC; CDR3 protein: CATSRDGGAPYNEQFF
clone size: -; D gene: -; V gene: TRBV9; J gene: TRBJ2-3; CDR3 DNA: TGTGCCAGCAGCGTACTTCCGGTGGCCCCAGATACGCAGTATTTT; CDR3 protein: CASSVLPVAPDTQYF
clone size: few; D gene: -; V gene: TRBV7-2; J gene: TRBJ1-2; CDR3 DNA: TGTGCCAGCAGCTTAAGACAGTCGCTTGCCTATGGCTACACCTTC; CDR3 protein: CASSLRQSLAYGYTF
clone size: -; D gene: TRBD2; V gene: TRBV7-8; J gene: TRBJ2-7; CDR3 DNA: TGTGCCAGCAGCTTAGGGGTCCAGCGGGACCAGTACTTC; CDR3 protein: CASSLGVQRDQYF
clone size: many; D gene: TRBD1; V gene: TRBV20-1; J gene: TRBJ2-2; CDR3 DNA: TGCAGTGCTAGGACAGGGGGCTACACCGGGGAGCTGTTTTTT; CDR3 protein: CSARTGGYTGELFF
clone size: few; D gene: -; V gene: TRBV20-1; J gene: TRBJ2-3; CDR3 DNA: TGCAGTGCTTTTAGCGCGCAGATTTATACAGATACGCAGTATTTT; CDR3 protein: CSAFSAQIYTDTQYF
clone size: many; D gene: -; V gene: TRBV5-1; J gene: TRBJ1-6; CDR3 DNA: TGCGCCAGCAGCTTGGAAGGTCCGAAGCCGAGTTCACCCCTCCACTTT; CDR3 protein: CASSLEGPKPSSPLHF
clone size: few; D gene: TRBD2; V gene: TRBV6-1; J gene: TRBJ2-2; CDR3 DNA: TGTGCCAGCAGGGCCCCCGTGGCGGGAGGTCACACCGGGGAGCTGTTTTTT; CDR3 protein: CASRAPVAGGHTGELFF
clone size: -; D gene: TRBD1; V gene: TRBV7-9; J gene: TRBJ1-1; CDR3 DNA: TGTGCCAGCGTGGGCCCCGGGACAGGGTCGAACACTGAAGCTTTCTTT; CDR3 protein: CASVGPGTGSNTEAFF
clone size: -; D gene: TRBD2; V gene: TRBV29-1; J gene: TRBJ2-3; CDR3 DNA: TGCAGCGTTGACCACTTCGGACTAGCGGGAGATACGCAGTATTTT; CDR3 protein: CSVDHFGLAGDTQYF
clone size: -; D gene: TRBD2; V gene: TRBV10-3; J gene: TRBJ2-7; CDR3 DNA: TGTGCCATCAGCAACCTAGCGGGAGAGAACGAGCAGTACTTC; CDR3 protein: CAISNLAGENEQYF
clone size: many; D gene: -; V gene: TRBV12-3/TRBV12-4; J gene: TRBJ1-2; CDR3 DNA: TGTGCCAGCAGCCCGATCCGGGACAAGCCCTATGGCTACACCTTC; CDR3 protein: CASSPIRDKPYGYTF
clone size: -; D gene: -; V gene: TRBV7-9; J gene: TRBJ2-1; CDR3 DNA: TGTGCCAGCAGCTTAAGGGGGGGACAGGAGTCCTACAATGAGCAGTTCTTC; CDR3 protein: CASSLRGGQESYNEQFF
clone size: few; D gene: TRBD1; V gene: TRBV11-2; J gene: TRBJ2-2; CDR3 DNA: TGTGCCAGCAGCTTAGATCTAGGGGGCAGCGGGGAGCTGTTTTTT; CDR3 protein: CASSLDLGGSGELFF
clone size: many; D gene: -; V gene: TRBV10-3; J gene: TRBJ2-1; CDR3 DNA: TGTGCCATCGGCAGGGACTTCTACAATGAGCAGTTCTTC; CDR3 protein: CAIGRDFYNEQFF
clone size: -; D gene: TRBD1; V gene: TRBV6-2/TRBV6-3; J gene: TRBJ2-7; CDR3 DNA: TGTGCCAGCAGTTACTCTGGCAGGGGGACCTACGAGCAGTACTTC; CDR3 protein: CASSYSGRGTYEQYF
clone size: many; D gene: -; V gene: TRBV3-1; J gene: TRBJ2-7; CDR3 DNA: TGTGCCAGCAGTCACGGACTGACCTCCTACGAGCAGTACTTC; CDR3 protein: CASSHGLTSYEQYF
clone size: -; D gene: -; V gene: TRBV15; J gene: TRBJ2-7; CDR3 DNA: TGTACCACCAGCGAGGGATTCTACGAGCAGTACTTC; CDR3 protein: CTTSEGFYEQYF
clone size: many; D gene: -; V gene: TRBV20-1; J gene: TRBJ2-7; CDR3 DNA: TGCAGTGCTCGGAACTCCCGGAGGGAAATTCTCTACGAGCAGTACTTC; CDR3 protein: CSARNSRREILYEQYF
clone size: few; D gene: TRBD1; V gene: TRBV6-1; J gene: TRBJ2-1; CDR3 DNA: TGTGCCAGCAGCCCTCCACAGGGGAGCCCCTACAATGAGCAGTTCTTC; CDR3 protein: CASSPPQGSPYNEQFF
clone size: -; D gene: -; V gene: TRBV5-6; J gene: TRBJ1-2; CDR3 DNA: TGTGCCAGCAGCTTTAGCCAGAACTTCAACTATGGCTACACCTTC; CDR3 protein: CASSFSQNFNYGYTF
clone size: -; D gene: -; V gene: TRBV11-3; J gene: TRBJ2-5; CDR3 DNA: TGTGCCAGCAGCTCCGCCTGGGGGGAGACCCAGTACTTC; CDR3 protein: CASSSAWGETQYF
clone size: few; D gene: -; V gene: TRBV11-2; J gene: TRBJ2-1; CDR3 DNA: TGTGCCAGCAGCACCTGGGGCGGCTCTCCTAACAATGAGCAGTTCTTC; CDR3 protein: CASSTWGGSPNNEQFF
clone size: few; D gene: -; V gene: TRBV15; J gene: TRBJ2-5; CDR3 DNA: TGTGCCGCCGGGGCAGCTAGCAGCCAAGAGACCCAGTACTTC; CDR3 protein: CAAGAASSQETQYF
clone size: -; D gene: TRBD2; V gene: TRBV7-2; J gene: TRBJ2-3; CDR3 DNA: TGTGCCAGCAGCACGGGACTAGCGGGAGCCATAGATACGCAGTATTTT; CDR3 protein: CASSTGLAGAIDTQYF
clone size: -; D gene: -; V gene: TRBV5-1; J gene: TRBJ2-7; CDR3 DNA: TGCGCCAGCAGCCCCTGGGCAATTGGGGGTTACGAGCAGTACTTC; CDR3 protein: CASSPWAIGGYEQYF
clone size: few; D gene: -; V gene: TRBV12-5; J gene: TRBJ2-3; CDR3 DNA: TGTGCTAGTGGTTTGGGGACAGCACCTAGCACAGATACGCAGTATTTT; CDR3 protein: CASGLGTAPSTDTQYF
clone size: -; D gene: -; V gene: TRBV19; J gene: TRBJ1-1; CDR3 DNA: TGTGCCAGTAGTATGGGGAGGACTGAAGCTTTCTTT; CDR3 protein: CASSMGRTEAFF
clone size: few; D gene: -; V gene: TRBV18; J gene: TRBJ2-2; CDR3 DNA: TGTGCCAGCTCACGAACCACAGCAGCTTCGAACACCGGGGAGCTGTTTTTT; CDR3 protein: CASSRTTAASNTGELFF
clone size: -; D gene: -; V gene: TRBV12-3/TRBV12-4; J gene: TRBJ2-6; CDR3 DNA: TGTGCCAGCAGTTTAACCCGTTGGGGTTCGTCTGGGGCCAACGTCCTGACTTTC; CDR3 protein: CASSLTRWGSSGANVLTF
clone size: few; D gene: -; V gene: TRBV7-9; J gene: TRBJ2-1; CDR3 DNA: TGTGCCAGCAGCTTAGCGGCAGTGTCCTACAATGAGCAGTTCTTC; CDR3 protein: CASSLAAVSYNEQFF
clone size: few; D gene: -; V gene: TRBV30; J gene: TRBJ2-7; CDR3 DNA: TGTGCCTGGAGTGGTGGGGCTTCCTACGAGCAGTACTTC; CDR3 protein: CAWSGGASYEQYF
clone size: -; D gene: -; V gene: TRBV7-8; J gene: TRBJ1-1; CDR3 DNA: TGTGCCAGCAGCTTAGTATCAGCTAACACTGAAGCTTTCTTT; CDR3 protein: CASSLVSANTEAFF
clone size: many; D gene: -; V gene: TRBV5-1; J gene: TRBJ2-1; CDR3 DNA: TGCGCCAGCAGCCCGGAGGGGCATGAGCAGTTCTTC; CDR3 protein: CASSPEGHEQFF
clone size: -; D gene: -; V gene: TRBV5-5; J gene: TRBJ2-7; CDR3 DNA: TGTGCCAGCGCCAGCCTCCCGGGGGAAACCTACGAGCAGTACTTC; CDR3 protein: CASASLPGETYEQYF
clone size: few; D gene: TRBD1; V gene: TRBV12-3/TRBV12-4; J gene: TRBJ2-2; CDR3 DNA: TGTGCCAGCAGATCGACAGGGGGTCGGGCCGGGGAGCTGTTTTTT; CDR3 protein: CASRSTGGRAGELFF
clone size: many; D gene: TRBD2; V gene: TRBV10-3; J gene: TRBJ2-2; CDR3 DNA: TGTGCCATCAGTGTGGGACTAGCGGGAGGCGGGGAGCTGTTTTTT; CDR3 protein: CAISVGLAGGGELFF
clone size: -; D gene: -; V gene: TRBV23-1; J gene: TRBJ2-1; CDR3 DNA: TGCGCCAGCAGTCAATCCCCGGGGCTCGTTTCCTACAATGAGCAGTTCTTC; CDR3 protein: CASSQSPGLVSYNEQFF
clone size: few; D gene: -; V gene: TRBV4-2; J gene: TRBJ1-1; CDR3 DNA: TGTGCCAGCAGCCCAGTTGGGCTTGAAGCTTTCTTT; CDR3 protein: CASSPVGLEAFF